This entry is about one TCR beta chain. Seattle's cohort entered during active infection and was followed longitudinally. Sequenced by immunoSEQ multiplex PCR; TCRdb stores in-frame clones only, minus some. The sample has 45,000 or so clones; approximately 90% are singletons. The data were obtained in a study of blood T cell repertoires in COVID-19. The overall study: Nucleic acid was either cDNA or gDNA, and it came from T cells, B-cell-depleted T cells, or PBMCs.

The CDR3 contains 14 residues. V trimming: 4 bases; J trimming: 5 bases; junction bases outside the gene matches: 2. CDR1 SGHNT and CDR2 YYREEE come from the germline V gene (reference sequence). V and J are TRBV5-4 and TRBJ2-3; 12 positions agree with TRBD2. The TCR was taken from a man in his forties or fifties with COVID-19, enrolled during active disease. Material: peripheral blood. Here the CDR3 reads CASSASGGEDTQYF. CDR3 nucleotides: TGTGCCAGCAGCGCTAGCGGGGGGGAAGATACGCAGTATTTT.